This record covers a single TCR beta chain. The germline CDR1 and CDR2 sequences are DFQATT and SNEGSKA (reference sequence). The CDR3 length is 13 residues. V trimming: 2 bases; J trimming: 4 bases; junction bases outside the gene matches: 3. These data come from a study of blood T cells in healthy people across ages. PCR was performed a second time for about 7 to 11 cycles using a sample-barcoded 5' primer and a J-beta primer mix. TCRdb reprocessed the 5' RACE reads via MiXCR and lists one record per CDR3 protein. The sample records some 850,000 distinct CDR3 sequences, 20% to 30% being singletons. These same data were also listed under a study on T cells of mothers and their children. That study adds: At approximately 1.4 ug per 15 ul, all of the extracted RNA went into cDNA synthesis. Mothers yielded over 10 million CDR3 reads, children some 3 million each. Unrelated mother-child pairs always had slightly, but never significantly, lower normalized overlap than related pairs.

The rearrangement joins TRBV20-1 to TRBJ1-1; 8 nucleotides match TRBD1. This clonotype originated in a boy between 10 and 17 years old in good health. What was sequenced was blood. CDR3 sequence: CSARQGAVTEAFF. The CDR3 DNA is TGCAGTGCTAGACAGGGGGCGGTCACTGAAGCTTTCTTT.